These 26 T cell receptor beta chains came from one sample sequenced in a study of blood T cell repertoires in COVID-19. The protocol was immunoSEQ multiplex PCR, while the TCRdb copy is restricted to in-frame clones and leaves out a portion. The sample carries some 42,000 clones, around three quarters recorded once. The sequenced sample consisted of peripheral blood. The source is a man of 80 years or more with acute or convalescent COVID-19.

The gene calls are TRBV24-1 and TRBJ2-2; no definite D call. The CDR3 has 12 residues. CDR1 is KGHDR, CDR2 SFDVKD, per germline. V was trimmed by 12 bases and J by 5 bases, leaving 12 bases between them. CDR3 nucleotides: TGTGCCGCAGGCTCTGGAACCGGGGAGCTGTTTTTT. Protein: CAAGSGTGELFF.

V gene TRBV7-2 combines with J gene TRBJ1-2, with D possibly TRBD1 on 6 matching bases. This CDR3 contains 14 residues. Germline CDR1 and CDR2: SGHTA and FQGNSA. The V end lost 4 bases, the J end lost 4 bases, and 13 bases lay between the germline ends. CDR3 DNA: TGTGCCAGCAGCTCACACAGGGCCACCTATGGCTACACCTTC. Amino acids: CASSSHRATYGYTF.

This chain uses TRBV7-2 with TRBJ1-1, with a tentative D call TRBD1 (5 bases). The germline V and J ends were trimmed by 6 bases and 3 bases, with 14 bases remaining between them. The V gene's germline CDR1 is SGHTA and CDR2 FQGNSA. This CDR3 has 14 residues. The CDR3: CASRPGALDTEAFF. CDR3 nucleotides: TGTGCCAGCAGACCTGGGGCGCTGGACACTGAAGCTTTCTTT.

This clone was seen once. The V and J genes are TRBV6-6 and TRBJ2-7, with TRBD2 as a possible D gene (6 bases). The CDR3 has 16 residues. CDR1 MNHNY and CDR2 SVGAGI come from the germline V gene (reference sequence). Trimming left V 0 bases short and J 4 bases short, with 16 bases between. CDR3 sequence: CASSYSSGAEGYEQYF. The CDR3 nucleotides read TGTGCCAGCAGTTACTCGTCGGGAGCGGAAGGGTACGAGCAGTACTTC.

V and J are TRBV5-1 and TRBJ1-2; 9 bases agree with TRBD1. This CDR3 spans 14 amino acids. Germline CDR1 SGHRS, CDR2 YFSETQ. J was trimmed by 4 bases and V by 4 bases; bases with no gene match: 5. CDR3: CASSEGQGSYGYTF. CDR3 coding DNA: TGCGCCAGCAGCGAAGGACAGGGGTCCTATGGCTACACCTTC.

The chain recombines TRBV29-1 with TRBJ2-7, with TRBD1 as a possible D gene (6 bases). Germline assignment: CDR1 SQVTM and CDR2 ANQGSEA. Deletions cut 6 bases from V and 3 bases from J, with 12 bases between. This CDR3 is built from 12 residues. The CDR3 here is CSVGDKGYEQYF. The CDR3 coding sequence is TGCAGCGTGGGGGACAAGGGCTACGAGCAGTACTTC.

This chain connects TRBV19 to TRBJ2-7; 8 bases map to TRBD1. This CDR3 is built from 15 residues. Germline V CDR1 and CDR2: LNHDA, SQIVND (reference sequence). The trim removed 3 bases at V and 2 bases at J, leaving 6 bases unmatched. The CDR3, as DNA: TGTGCCAGTAGTATGGATACAGGGGGACCCTACGAGCAGTACTTC. It translates to CASSMDTGGPYEQYF.

The chain is built from TRBV28 and TRBJ1-2, with D possibly being TRBD1 (6 bases). Deletions cut 4 bases from V and 7 bases from J, with 19 bases between. This CDR3 region has 15 residues. Germline CDR1 and CDR2: MDHEN and SYDVKM. CDR3 in amino acids: CASSSLGGRGGGYTF. DNA of the CDR3: TGTGCCAGCAGTTCCCTCGGAGGCAGGGGTGGTGGCTACACCTTC.

This clone was recorded only once. CDR3 loop: CAWRAIYRGLLSNTGELFF. The CDR3 DNA reads as TGTGCCTGGAGGGCCATCTACAGGGGGTTACTTTCGAACACCGGGGAGCTGTTTTTT. This chain joins TRBV30 and TRBJ2-2; 8 bases line up with TRBD1. V lost 3 bases and J lost 0; bases outside the gene matches: 15. CDR3 length equals 19 residues. Germline CDR1 and CDR2: GTSNPN and SVGIG (reference sequence). The full variable domain, in which reference TRBV30 and TRBJ2-2 provide the parts outside the CDR3, is SQTIHQWPATLVQPVGSPLSLECTVEGTSNPNLYWYRQAAGRGLQLLFYSVGIGQISSEVPQNLSASRPQDRQFILSSKKLLLSDSGFYLCAWRAIYRGLLSNTGELFFGEGSRLTVL.

The chain is built from TRBV28 and TRBJ2-7; 9 bases align to TRBD1. CDR3 length: 14 residues. Trimming at V came to 8 bases and at J to 5 bases, leaving 10 bases not matched to a gene. Germline CDR1 MDHEN, CDR2 SYDVKM. CDR3 region: CASELGTGINEQYF. CDR3 DNA: TGTGCCAGCGAGTTGGGGACAGGGATAAACGAGCAGTACTTC.

This clone was counted a single time. The gene calls are TRBV19 and TRBJ2-1, with 8 nucleotides matching TRBD1. The V segment lost 5 bases and the J segment 3 bases; nucleotides outside the gene matches: 6. Germline CDR1 reads LNHDA; CDR2 reads SQIVND (reference sequence). The CDR3 is 15 amino acids. The CDR3 sequence: CASSFGQGGYNEQFF. In DNA form, the CDR3 reads TGTGCCAGTAGTTTCGGACAGGGCGGCTACAATGAGCAGTTCTTC. The full variable domain, in which reference TRBV19 and TRBJ2-1 provide the parts outside the CDR3, is DGGITQSPKYLFRKEGQNVTLSCEQNLNHDAMYWYRQDPGQGLRLIYYSQIVNDFQKGDIAEGYSVSREKKESFPLTVTSAQKNPTAFYLCASSFGQGGYNEQFFGPGTRLTVL.

This clone was counted a single time. The rearrangement links TRBV20-1 to TRBJ1-5; maybe TRBD1 (5 bases). The CDR3 covers 15 residues. Germline CDR1 DFQATT, CDR2 SNEGSKA (reference sequence). V was shortened by 3 bases and J by 0 bases, with 12 bases between the two germline ends. CDR3 sequence: CSASLPGYSNQPQHF. Written as DNA, the CDR3 is TGCAGTGCTAGTTTACCAGGGTATAGCAATCAGCCCCAGCATTTT.

The chain joins TRBV9 to TRBJ2-1, with 9 positions matching TRBD1. Germline V gene sequence: CDR1 SGDLS, CDR2 YYNGEE. V shed 0 bases, J shed 10 bases, and the junction held 14 bases outside the gene matches. This CDR3 has 17 amino acids. As DNA, the CDR3 is TGTGCCAGCAGCGTAGCCCTTGGCGACAGGGGGTCAGGGGAGCAGTTCTTC. Its translation is CASSVALGDRGSGEQFF.

The gene calls are TRBV18 and TRBJ2-7; 10 bases line up with TRBD1. Germline CDR1 is KGHSH and CDR2 is LQKENI. The J segment lost 4 bases and the V segment lost 6 bases, leaving 6 bases of the junction unmatched. The length of the CDR3 is 14 residues. CDR3 in DNA: TGTGCCAGCTCTCCCGGGACAGGGGAGTACGAGCAGTACTTC. Protein product: CASSPGTGEYEQYF.

The CDR3 loop is CARTWGGVYGYTF. CDR3 sequence (DNA): TGTGCCCGCACCTGGGGGGGAGTTTATGGCTACACCTTC. This chain joins TRBV21-1 and TRBJ1-2. TRBV21-1 is described as a pseudogene. This CDR3 has 13 amino acids.

The V and J genes are TRBV19 and TRBJ1-1, with D possibly being TRBD1 (6 bases). This CDR3 is built from 15 residues. Germline V gene lookup returns CDR1 LNHDA and CDR2 SQIVND (reference sequence). V gave up 3 bases and J gave up 3 bases, with 14 bases separating them. DNA of the CDR3: TGTGCCAGTAGTATCCGGGCAGGGGTACACACTGAAGCTTTCTTT. The encoded protein is CASSIRAGVHTEAFF.

This sequence joins TRBV5-6 and TRBJ2-7, with 9 bases aligning to TRBD1. Germline V lookup: CDR1 SGHDT, CDR2 YYEEEE. The V and J ends lost 4 bases and 0 bases, in that order; junction bases with no gene match: 8. This CDR3 contains 16 residues. CDR3 loop: CASSLYGQGSSYEQYF. In DNA, the CDR3 is TGTGCCAGCAGCCTTTATGGACAGGGGAGCTCCTACGAGCAGTACTTC.

The rearrangement joins TRBV19 to TRBJ1-2; TRBD1 aligns across 7 bases. The germline V gene has CDR1 LNHDA and CDR2 SQIVND (reference sequence). The CDR3 sequence is 15 residues long. Trimming removed 0 bases from V and 4 bases from J; junction bases left unmatched: 5. Here the CDR3 DNA reads TGTGCCAGTAGTATAGACTCAACAGGGGTCTATGGCTACACCTTC. Residues: CASSIDSTGVYGYTF.

This clone has only a few counts. V is TRBV24-1 and J is TRBJ2-7; 10 bases fit TRBD1. CDR1 is KGHDR, CDR2 SFDVKD, per germline. Germline trimming cut 11 bases from V and 4 bases from J; bases unmatched to any gene: 4. The CDR3 totals 12 residues. The CDR3 loop reads CASPGQGYEQYF. In DNA, the CDR3 is TGTGCCAGCCCGGGACAGGGGTACGAGCAGTACTTC.

The chain employs TRBV7-2 and TRBJ2-3, with D tentatively TRBD2 (6 bases). Germline V gene sequence: CDR1 SGHTA, CDR2 FQGNSA. The CDR3 consists of 16 residues. Between the trimmed V and J ends, which lost 3 bases and 0 bases, there was a span of 13 bases. CDR3 coding DNA: TGTGCCAGCAGCTTTACCGGGACTGCTAGCACAGATACGCAGTATTTT. It codes for CASSFTGTASTDTQYF.

The V gene is TRBV29-1, the J gene TRBJ2-2; the match to TRBD1 covers 8 bases. CDR1 is SQVTM and CDR2 is ANQGSEA in the germline V gene. The CDR3 covers 13 residues. V lost 6 bases to trimming and J lost 6 bases; unmatched junction nucleotides: 6. CDR3 sequence (DNA): TGCAGCGTCGACAGGGGAGCATCCGGGGAGCTGTTTTTT. This sequence encodes CSVDRGASGELFF.

The chain has TRBV5-1 and TRBJ2-7; D possibly corresponds to TRBD1 (6 bases). Germline CDR1 is SGHRS and CDR2 is YFSETQ. V was pared by 0 bases and J by 6 bases, with 13 bases between. The CDR3 runs 14 residues. CDR3 nucleotides: TGCGCCAGCAGCTTGGGTTCAGGGGTCCGCGAGCAGTACTTC. Protein sequence: CASSLGSGVREQYF.

The chain carries TRBV5-1 and TRBJ2-2; TRBD2 aligns across 8 bases. This CDR3 contains 19 residues. The V gene end was trimmed by 2 bases and the J gene end by 3 bases; junction bases not matched to a gene: 15. From germline, CDR1 is SGHRS and CDR2 YFSETQ. CDR3 DNA sequence: TGCGCCAGCAGCTTCGCGGGGTCCGGCGCGGGAGGCTACACCGGGGAGCTGTTTTTT. Protein sequence: CASSFAGSGAGGYTGELFF.

The chain combines TRBV11-2 with TRBJ2-5; the D gene is possibly TRBD1 (6 bases). V was cut by 4 bases and J by 5 bases, with 17 bases left in between. Germline V gives CDR1 SGHAT, CDR2 FQNNGV. This CDR3 comprises 15 residues. The CDR3 spells CASSYNPGQLETQYF. CDR3 nucleotide sequence: TGTGCCAGCAGCTACAATCCCGGACAGCTTGAGACCCAGTACTTC.

In this sample, this clone turned up once. The chain recombines TRBV9 with TRBJ1-6; 7 bases map to TRBD1. Trimming cost V 4 bases and J 7 bases; bases outside gene matches: 8. In germline, CDR1 is SGDLS, CDR2 YYNGEE. The CDR3 sequence is 15 residues long. CDR3 sequence reads: CASSSTTQGNSPLHF. CDR3 nucleotide sequence: TGTGCCAGCAGCTCGACAACACAGGGGAATTCACCCCTCCACTTT.

This clone was recorded a few times. V and J are TRBV7-2 and TRBJ2-7; 15 bases fit TRBD2. The germline CDR1 and CDR2 sequences are SGHTA and FQGNSA. J was trimmed by 3 bases and V by 5 bases; bases with no gene match: 2. The CDR3 runs 15 residues. The CDR3 spells CASSTGLAGGYEQYF. The DNA of the CDR3 is TGTGCCAGCAGCACGGGACTAGCGGGGGGCTACGAGCAGTACTTC.